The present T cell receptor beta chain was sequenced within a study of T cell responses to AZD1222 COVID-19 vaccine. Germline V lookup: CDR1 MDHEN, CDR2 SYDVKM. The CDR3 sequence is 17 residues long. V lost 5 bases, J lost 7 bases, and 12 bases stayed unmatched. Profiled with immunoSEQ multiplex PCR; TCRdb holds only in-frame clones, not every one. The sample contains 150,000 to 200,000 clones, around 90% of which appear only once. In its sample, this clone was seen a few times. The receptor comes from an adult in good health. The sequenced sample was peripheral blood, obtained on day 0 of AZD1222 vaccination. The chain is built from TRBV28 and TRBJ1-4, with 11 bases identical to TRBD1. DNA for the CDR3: TGTGCCAGCAGTCTCTCCCCGGGACAGGGGGGAGCTGAAAAACTGTTTTTT. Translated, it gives CASSLSPGQGGAEKLFF.